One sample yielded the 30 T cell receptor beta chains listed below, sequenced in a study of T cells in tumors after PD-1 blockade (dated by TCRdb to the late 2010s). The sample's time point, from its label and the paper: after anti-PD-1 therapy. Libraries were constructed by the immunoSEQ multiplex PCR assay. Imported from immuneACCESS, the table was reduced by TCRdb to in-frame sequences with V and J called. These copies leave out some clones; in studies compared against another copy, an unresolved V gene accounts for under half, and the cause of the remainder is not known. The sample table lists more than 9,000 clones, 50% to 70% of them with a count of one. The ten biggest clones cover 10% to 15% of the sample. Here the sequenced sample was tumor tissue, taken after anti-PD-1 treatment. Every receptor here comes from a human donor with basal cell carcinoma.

The DNA for the CDR3 is TGTGCCTGGAGTGTGGGCTATGGGGGCAATCAGCCCCAGCATTTT. Amino acid sequence: CAWSVGYGGNQPQHF. The chain recombines TRBV30 with TRBJ1-5; no firm D call. Germline assignment: CDR1 GTSNPN and CDR2 SVGIG (reference sequence). The CDR3 is made up of 15 amino acids. The V gene lost 0 bases and the J gene lost 2 bases, with 11 bases spanning the gap.

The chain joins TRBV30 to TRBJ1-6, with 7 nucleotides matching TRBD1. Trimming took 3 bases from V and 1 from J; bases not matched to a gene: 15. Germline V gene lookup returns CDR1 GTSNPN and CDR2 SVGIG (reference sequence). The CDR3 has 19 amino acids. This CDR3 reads CAWSDPGQVGGSYNSPLHF. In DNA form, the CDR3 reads TGTGCCTGGAGCGACCCTGGACAGGTCGGAGGGTCCTATAATTCACCCCTCCACTTT.

CDR3 bases: TGCGCCAGCAGCTCCGTACTAGCGCCCAGCACAGATACGCAGTATTTT. This gives the protein CASSSVLAPSTDTQYF. The rearrangement joins TRBV5-1 to TRBJ2-3; 7 nucleotides align to TRBD2. V trimming: 3 bases; J trimming: 0 bases; junction bases outside the gene matches: 7. This CDR3 is 16 amino acids long. The germline V gene has CDR1 SGHRS and CDR2 YFSETQ.

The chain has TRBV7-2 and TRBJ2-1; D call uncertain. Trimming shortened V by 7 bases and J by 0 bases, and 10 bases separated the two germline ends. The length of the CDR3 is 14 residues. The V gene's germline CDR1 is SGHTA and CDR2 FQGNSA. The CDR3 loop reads CASNVVFSYNEQFF. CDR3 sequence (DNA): TGTGCCAGCAACGTGGTTTTCTCCTACAATGAGCAGTTCTTC.

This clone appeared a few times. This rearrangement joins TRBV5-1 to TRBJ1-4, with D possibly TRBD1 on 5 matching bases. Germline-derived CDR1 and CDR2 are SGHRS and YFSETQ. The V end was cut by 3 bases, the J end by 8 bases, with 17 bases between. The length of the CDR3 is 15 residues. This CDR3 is CASSSSDGAGEKLFF. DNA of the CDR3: TGCGCCAGCAGCTCGTCAGACGGGGCCGGGGAAAAACTGTTTTTT.

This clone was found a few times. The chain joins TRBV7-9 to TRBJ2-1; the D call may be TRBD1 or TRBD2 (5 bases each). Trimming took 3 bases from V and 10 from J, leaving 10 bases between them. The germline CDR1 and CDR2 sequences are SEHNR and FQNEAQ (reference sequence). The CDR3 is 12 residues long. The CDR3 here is CASSFGGGEQFF. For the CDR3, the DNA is TGTGCCAGCAGCTTTGGTGGGGGAGAGCAGTTCTTC.

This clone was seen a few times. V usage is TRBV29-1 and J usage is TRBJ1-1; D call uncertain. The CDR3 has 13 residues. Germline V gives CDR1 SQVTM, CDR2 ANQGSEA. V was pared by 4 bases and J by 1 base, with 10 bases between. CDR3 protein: CSVASTENTEAFF. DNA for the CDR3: TGCAGCGTTGCCTCGACGGAGAACACTGAAGCTTTCTTT. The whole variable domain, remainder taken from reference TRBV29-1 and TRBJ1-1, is SAVISQKPSRDICQRGTSLTIQCQVDSQVTMMFWYRQQPGQSLTLIATANQGSEATYESGFVIDKFPISRPNLTFSTLTVSNMSPEDSSIYLCSVASTENTEAFFGQGTRLTVV.

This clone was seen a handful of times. This chain's CDR3 is CASSQEGIAGLGSPDTQYF. As DNA, the CDR3 is TGTGCCAGCAGCCAAGAGGGGATAGCGGGACTTGGCTCCCCAGATACGCAGTATTTT. This chain links TRBV3-1 (or the pseudogene TRBV3-2) with TRBJ2-3; 8 bases align to TRBD2. CDR3 length: 19 residues. Germline V lookup: CDR1 LGHDT, CDR2 YNNKEL (reference sequence). V shed 0 bases, J shed 4 bases, and the junction held 15 bases outside the gene matches.

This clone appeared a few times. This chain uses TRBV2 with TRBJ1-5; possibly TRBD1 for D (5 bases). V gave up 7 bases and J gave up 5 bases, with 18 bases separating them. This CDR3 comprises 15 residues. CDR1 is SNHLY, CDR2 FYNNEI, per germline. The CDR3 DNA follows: TGTGCCAGCACCCCGGGGGGGATAGAGTATCAGCCCCAGCATTTT. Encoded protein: CASTPGGIEYQPQHF.

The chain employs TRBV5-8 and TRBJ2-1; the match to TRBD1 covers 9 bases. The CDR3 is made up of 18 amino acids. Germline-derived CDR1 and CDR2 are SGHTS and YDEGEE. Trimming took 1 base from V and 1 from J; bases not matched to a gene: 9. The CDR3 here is CASSLRRDRERSYNEQFF. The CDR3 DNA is TGTGCCAGCAGCTTGCGTAGGGACAGGGAACGGTCCTACAATGAGCAGTTCTTC.

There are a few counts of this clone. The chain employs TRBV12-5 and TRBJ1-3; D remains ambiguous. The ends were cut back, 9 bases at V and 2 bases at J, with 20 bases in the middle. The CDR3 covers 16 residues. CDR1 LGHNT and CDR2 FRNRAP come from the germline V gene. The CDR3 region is CASNPTAGNTGNTIYF. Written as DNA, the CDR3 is TGTGCTAGCAACCCTACCGCGGGTAACACTGGAAACACCATATATTTT.

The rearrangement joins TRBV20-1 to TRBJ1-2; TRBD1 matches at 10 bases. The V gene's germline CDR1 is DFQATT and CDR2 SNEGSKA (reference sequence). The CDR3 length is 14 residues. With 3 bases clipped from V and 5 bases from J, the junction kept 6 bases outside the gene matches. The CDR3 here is CSASYRQGAYGYTF. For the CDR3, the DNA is TGCAGTGCTAGTTACAGACAGGGGGCGTATGGCTACACCTTC.

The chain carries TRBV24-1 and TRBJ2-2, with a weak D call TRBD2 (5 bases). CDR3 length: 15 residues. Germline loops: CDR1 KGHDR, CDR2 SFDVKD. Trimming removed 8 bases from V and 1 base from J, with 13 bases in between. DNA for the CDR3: TGTGCCACCATGCCGGGATCAGGGAACACCGGGGAGCTGTTTTTT. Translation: CATMPGSGNTGELFF.

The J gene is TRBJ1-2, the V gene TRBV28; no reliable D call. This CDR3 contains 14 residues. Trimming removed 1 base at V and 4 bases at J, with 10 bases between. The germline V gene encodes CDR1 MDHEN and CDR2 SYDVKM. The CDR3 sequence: CASSLSPDIYGYTF. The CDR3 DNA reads TGTGCCAGCAGTTTATCTCCGGATATCTATGGCTACACCTTC.

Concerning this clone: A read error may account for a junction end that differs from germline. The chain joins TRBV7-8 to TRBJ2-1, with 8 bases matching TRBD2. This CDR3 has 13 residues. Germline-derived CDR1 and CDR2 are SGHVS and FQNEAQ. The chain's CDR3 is CASRLAGTNEQFF. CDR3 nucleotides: TGTGCCAGCAGATTAGCGGGGACGAATGAGCAGTTCTTC.

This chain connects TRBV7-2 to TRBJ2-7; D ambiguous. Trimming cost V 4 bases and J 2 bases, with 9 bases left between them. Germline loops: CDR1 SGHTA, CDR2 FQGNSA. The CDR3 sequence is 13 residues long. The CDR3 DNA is TGTGCCAGCAGCTCTCGACGGGCCTACGAGCAGTACTTC. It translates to CASSSRRAYEQYF.

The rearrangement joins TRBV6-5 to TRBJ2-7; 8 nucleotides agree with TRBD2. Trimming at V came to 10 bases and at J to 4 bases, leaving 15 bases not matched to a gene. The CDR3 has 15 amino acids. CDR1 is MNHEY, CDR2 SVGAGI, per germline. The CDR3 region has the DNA TGTGCCATTTCCCTTGAGGCGGGAGGAGGGTACGAGCAGTACTTC. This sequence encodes CAISLEAGGGYEQYF.

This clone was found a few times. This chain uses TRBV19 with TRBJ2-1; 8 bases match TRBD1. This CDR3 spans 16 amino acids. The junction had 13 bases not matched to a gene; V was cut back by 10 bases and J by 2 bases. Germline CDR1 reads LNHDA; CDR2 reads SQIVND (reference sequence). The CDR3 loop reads CATSSGGQAPYNEQFF. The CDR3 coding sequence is TGTGCCACCTCCTCCGGGGGACAGGCACCCTACAATGAGCAGTTCTTC.

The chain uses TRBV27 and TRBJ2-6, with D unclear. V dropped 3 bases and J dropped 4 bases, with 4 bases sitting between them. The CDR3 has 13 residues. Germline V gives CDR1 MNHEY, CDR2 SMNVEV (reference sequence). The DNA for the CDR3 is TGTGCCAGCAGTTTCGCGGGGGCCAACGTCCTGACTTTC. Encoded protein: CASSFAGANVLTF. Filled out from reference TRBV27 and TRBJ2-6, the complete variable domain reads EAQVTQNPRYLITVTGKKLTVTCSQNMNHEYMSWYRQDPGLGLRQIYYSMNVEVTDKGDVPEGYKVSRKEKRNFPLILESPSPNQTSLYFCASSFAGANVLTFGAGSRLTVL.

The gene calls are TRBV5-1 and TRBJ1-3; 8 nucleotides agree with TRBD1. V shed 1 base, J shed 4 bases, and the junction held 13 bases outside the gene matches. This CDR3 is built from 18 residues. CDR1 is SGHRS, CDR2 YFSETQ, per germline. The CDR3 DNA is TGCGCCAGCAGCTTGCGGACAGGGACGTTCCGGTCCGGAAACACCATATATTTT. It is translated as CASSLRTGTFRSGNTIYF.

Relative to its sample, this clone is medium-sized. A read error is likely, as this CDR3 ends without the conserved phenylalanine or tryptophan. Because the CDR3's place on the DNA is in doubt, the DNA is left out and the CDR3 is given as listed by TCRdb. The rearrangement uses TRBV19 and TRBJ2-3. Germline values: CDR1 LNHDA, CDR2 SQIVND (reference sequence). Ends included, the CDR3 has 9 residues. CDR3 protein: CASSIDRTV.

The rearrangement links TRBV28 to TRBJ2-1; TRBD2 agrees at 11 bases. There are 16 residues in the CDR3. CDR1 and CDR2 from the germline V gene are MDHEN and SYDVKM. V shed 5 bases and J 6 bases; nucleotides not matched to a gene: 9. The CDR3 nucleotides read TGTGCCAGCAGTCCGCTGGTAGCGGGAGGGTTCAATGAGCAGTTCTTC. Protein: CASSPLVAGGFNEQFF.

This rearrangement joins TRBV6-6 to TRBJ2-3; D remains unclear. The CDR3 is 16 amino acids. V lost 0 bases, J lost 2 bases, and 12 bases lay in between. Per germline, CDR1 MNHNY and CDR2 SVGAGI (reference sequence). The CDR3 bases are TGTGCCAGCAGTTACTCGCCCGCTTCCCTCACAGATACGCAGTATTTT. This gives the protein CASSYSPASLTDTQYF.

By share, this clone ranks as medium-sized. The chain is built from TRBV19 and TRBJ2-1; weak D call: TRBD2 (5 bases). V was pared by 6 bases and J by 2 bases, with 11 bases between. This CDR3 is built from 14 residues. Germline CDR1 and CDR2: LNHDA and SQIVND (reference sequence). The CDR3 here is CASSPSGTYNEQFF. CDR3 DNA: TGTGCCAGTAGCCCCAGCGGTACCTACAATGAGCAGTTCTTC.

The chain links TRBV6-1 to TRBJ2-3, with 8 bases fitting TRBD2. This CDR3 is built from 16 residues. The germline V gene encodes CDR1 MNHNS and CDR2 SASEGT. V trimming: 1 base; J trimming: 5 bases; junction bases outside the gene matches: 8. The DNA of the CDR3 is TGTGCCAGCAGTGAAGACAGCGGGAGAGGGGGAGATACGCAGTATTTT. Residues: CASSEDSGRGGDTQYF.

CDR3 coding DNA: TGTGCCAGCAGCTTAGTTCCAGGGCAAAGCGGGGAGCTGTTTTTT. Its protein product is CASSLVPGQSGELFF. This chain links TRBV7-2 with TRBJ2-2, with D perhaps TRBD1 (5 bases). V was cut by 1 base and J by 7 bases, with 13 bases left in between. There are 15 residues in the CDR3. Germline CDR1 reads SGHTA; CDR2 reads FQGNSA.

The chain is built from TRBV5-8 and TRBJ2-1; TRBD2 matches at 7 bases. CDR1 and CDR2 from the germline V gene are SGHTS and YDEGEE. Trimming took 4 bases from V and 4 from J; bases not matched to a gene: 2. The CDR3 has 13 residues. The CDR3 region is CASSPGLYNEQFF. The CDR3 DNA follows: TGTGCCAGCAGCCCGGGACTATACAATGAGCAGTTCTTC. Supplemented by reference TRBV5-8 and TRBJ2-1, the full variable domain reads EAGVTQSPTHLIKTRGQQATLRCSPISGHTSVYWYQQALGLGLQFLLWYDEGEERNRGNFPPRFSGRQFPNYSSELNVNALELEDSALYLCASSPGLYNEQFFGPGTRLTVL.

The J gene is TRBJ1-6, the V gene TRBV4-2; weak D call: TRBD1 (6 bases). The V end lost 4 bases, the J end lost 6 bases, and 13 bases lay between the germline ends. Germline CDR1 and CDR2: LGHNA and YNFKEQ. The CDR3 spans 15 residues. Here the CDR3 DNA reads TGTGCCAGCAGCCCAAATCGGGGGGCTAATTCACCCCTCCACTTT. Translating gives CASSPNRGANSPLHF.

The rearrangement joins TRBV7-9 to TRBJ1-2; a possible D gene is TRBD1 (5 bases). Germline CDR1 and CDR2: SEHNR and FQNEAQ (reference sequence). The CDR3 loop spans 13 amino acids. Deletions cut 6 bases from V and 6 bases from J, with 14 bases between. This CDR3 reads CASSRAGTDGYTF. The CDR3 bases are TGTGCCAGCAGTCGGGCGGGGACTGATGGCTACACCTTC.

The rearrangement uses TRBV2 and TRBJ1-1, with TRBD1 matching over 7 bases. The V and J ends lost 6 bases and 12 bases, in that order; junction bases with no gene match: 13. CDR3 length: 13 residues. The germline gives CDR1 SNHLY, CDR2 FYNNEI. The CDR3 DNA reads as TGTGCCAGCAGCCTCAGACAGGGTGGAGAAACTTTCTTT. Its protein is CASSLRQGGETFF.